The 7 T cell receptor beta chains presented below share a single source sample, sequenced in a study of identical twins. In TCRdb, the 5' RACE reads were re-called with MiXCR into one record per CDR3 protein. The table records about 1.7 million distinct CDR3 sequences, roughly 35% of them present only once. The source material was cord blood. All receptors come from a newborn girl in good health.

This chain uses TRBV15 with TRBJ1-1; possible D gene TRBD1, 5 bases. The ends were cut back, 4 bases at V and 7 bases at J, with 16 bases in the middle. In germline, CDR1 is LNHNV, CDR2 YYDKDF (reference sequence). CDR3 length equals 14 residues. CDR3 region: CATSKRQSHFEAFF. The DNA of the CDR3 is TGTGCCACCAGCAAACGACAGTCACATTTTGAAGCTTTCTTT.

This sequence joins TRBV7-9 and TRBJ2-1, with a possible D match to TRBD2 (5 bases). Germline values: CDR1 SEHNR, CDR2 FQNEAQ (reference sequence). The CDR3 contains 14 residues. V dropped 1 base and J dropped 10 bases, with 14 bases sitting between them. This CDR3 is CASSLDVGGGEQFF. CDR3 DNA: TGTGCCAGCAGCTTAGACGTCGGAGGCGGCGAGCAGTTCTTC.

The rearrangement uses TRBV5-1 and TRBJ2-5; 13 bases are a match to TRBD2. The V segment lost 4 bases and the J segment 11 bases; nucleotides outside the gene matches: 23. Per the germline V gene, CDR1 is SGHRS and CDR2 is YFSETQ. The CDR3 sequence is 19 residues long. The CDR3 reads CASSAGLAGEADNYNEQYF. In nucleotides, the CDR3 is TGCGCCAGCAGCGCCGGACTAGCGGGAGAGGCTGATAACTACAATGAGCAGTACTTC.

V usage is TRBV7-8 and J usage is TRBJ2-4; 8 positions match TRBD1. Germline CDR1 is SGHVS and CDR2 is FQNEAQ. Unmatched junction bases numbered 3, after V lost 2 bases and J lost 0 bases. The CDR3 has 16 amino acids. CDR3 sequence reads: CASSLTTGGAKNIQYF. The CDR3 DNA reads TGTGCCAGCAGCTTAACCACAGGGGGAGCCAAAAACATTCAGTACTTC.

The chain links TRBV7-2 to TRBJ2-4; no reliable D call. The V gene lost 2 bases and the J gene lost 0 bases, with 11 bases spanning the gap. This CDR3 has 16 amino acids. Germline lookup yields CDR1 SGHTA and CDR2 FQGNSA. The CDR3 here is CASSLKGSLAKNIQYF. CDR3 nucleotides: TGTGCCAGCAGCTTAAAGGGTAGCTTAGCCAAAAACATTCAGTACTTC.

This rearrangement joins TRBV2 to TRBJ1-5; possible D gene TRBD1, 6 bases. The V and J ends lost 6 bases and 5 bases respectively, with 14 bases between them. The CDR3 consists of 14 residues. The germline V gene has CDR1 SNHLY and CDR2 FYNNEI. In nucleotides, the CDR3 is TGTGCCAGCAGCGGACAGTCCTTCGATCAGCCCCAGCATTTT. Translation gives CASSGQSFDQPQHF. The variable domain in full, completed from reference TRBV2 and TRBJ1-5, reads EPEVTQTPSHQVTQMGQEVILRCVPISNHLYFYWYRQILGQKVEFLVSFYNNEISEKSEIFDDQFSVERPDGSNFTLKIRSTKLEDSAMYFCASSGQSFDQPQHFGDGTRLSIL.

This clonotype came up a few times. The CDR3 DNA is TGTGCCAGCAGCCAAGAGCCAGGGAACACTGAAGCTTTCTTT. Encoded protein: CASSQEPGNTEAFF. This chain connects TRBV3-1 to TRBJ1-1, with D unclear. Trimming left V 0 bases short and J 1 base short, with 6 bases between. The germline CDR1 and CDR2 sequences are LGHDT and YNNKEL (reference sequence). This CDR3 contains 14 residues.